The 13 T cell receptor beta chains below come from one sample, sequenced in a study of identical twins. One entry per CDR3 protein results from TCRdb running MiXCR on the 5' RACE reads. The sample shows roughly 240,000 distinct CDR3 sequences, around 7% of them seen only once. The same sample was also used in a study of yellow fever vaccine responses in identical twins.

Material for sequencing was memory (CD45RO+) T cells sorted from blood. The origin of the receptors is a woman younger than 35 in good health.

This clonotype was seen at least ten times. The chain employs TRBV12-3 or TRBV12-4 and TRBJ2-7; no clear D gene. V lost 1 base, J lost 3 bases, and 13 bases lay in between. The CDR3 covers 15 residues. In DNA, the CDR3 is TGTGCCAGCAGTTTAGGAGGACGGTCAGTCTACGAGCAGTACTTC. Its protein is CASSLGGRSVYEQYF.

This clonotype was detected ten times or more. The chain combines TRBV12-3 or TRBV12-4 with TRBJ1-1; TRBD1 matches at 7 bases. V was pared by 4 bases and J by 4 bases, with 3 bases of the junction left unmatched. The CDR3 is 13 amino acids. This chain's CDR3 is CASSWAGGTEAFF. CDR3 nucleotides: TGTGCCAGCAGTTGGGCAGGGGGCACTGAAGCTTTCTTT.

In this sample, this clonotype turned up a few times. This chain connects TRBV19 to TRBJ2-5; D unresolved. V lost 1 base to trimming and J lost 1 base, with 7 bases between them. The CDR3 has 14 amino acids. Germline lookup yields CDR1 LNHDA and CDR2 SQIVND (reference sequence). CDR3 nucleotide sequence: TGTGCCAGTAGTATAGCAGGTAGCCAAGAGACCCAGTACTTC. Residues: CASSIAGSQETQYF.

This clonotype turned up a few times. This chain uses TRBV5-1 with TRBJ2-4; 8 nucleotides align to TRBD2. This CDR3 has 15 amino acids. The J segment lost 0 bases and the V segment lost 7 bases, leaving 6 bases of the junction unmatched. Germline CDR1 reads SGHRS; CDR2 reads YFSETQ. CDR3: CASQPGGIAKNIQYF. CDR3 DNA sequence: TGCGCCAGCCAGCCGGGGGGGATAGCCAAAAACATTCAGTACTTC.

The CDR3 DNA follows: TGCAGTGCTAGGGGACAGGGTTTTTCCTACGAGCAGTACTTC. Protein: CSARGQGFSYEQYF. The gene calls are TRBV20-1 and TRBJ2-7; TRBD1 matches 9 bases. The CDR3 totals 14 residues. CDR1 is DFQATT, CDR2 SNEGSKA, per germline (reference sequence). Trimming cost V 3 bases and J 1 base; bases outside gene matches: 4.

This clonotype was found a few times. The chain links TRBV9 to TRBJ2-1, with 7 bases that match TRBD2. Losses at the gene ends were 5 bases for V and 9 bases for J; bases not matched to a gene: 14. The CDR3 runs to 15 residues. Per the germline V gene, CDR1 is SGDLS and CDR2 is YYNGEE. The CDR3 DNA reads TGTGCCAGCAGGCCCCCCGTGACTAGCCGAGGTGAGCAGTTCTTC. Translated: CASRPPVTSRGEQFF.

The genes are TRBV18 and TRBJ2-5; 8 bases match TRBD2. V shed 2 bases, J shed 1 base, and the junction held 6 bases outside the gene matches. CDR3 length: 16 amino acids. Germline loops: CDR1 KGHSH, CDR2 LQKENI. CDR3 nucleotide sequence: TGTGCCAGCTCACCAGGCCAGCGGGGGCTCCAAGAGACCCAGTACTTC. This codes for CASSPGQRGLQETQYF. Supplemented by reference TRBV18 and TRBJ2-5, the full variable domain reads NAGVMQNPRHLVRRRGQEARLRCSPMKGHSHVYWYRQLPEEGLKFMVYLQKENIIDESGMPKERFSAEFPKEGPSILRIQQVVRGDSAAYFCASSPGQRGLQETQYFGPGTRLLVL.

This clonotype has only a few counts. In DNA, the CDR3 is TGCAGTGCTGGGACAGGGGGCAGCGGGGGGGCCTACAATGAGCAGTTCTTC. Its translation: CSAGTGGSGGAYNEQFF. The chain joins TRBV20-1 to TRBJ2-1, with 12 nucleotides matching TRBD1. The V gene's germline CDR1 is DFQATT and CDR2 SNEGSKA (reference sequence). CDR3 size: 17 residues. J was trimmed by 2 bases and V by 5 bases; bases with no gene match: 10.

Ten or more counts support this clonotype. V usage is TRBV4-1 and J usage is TRBJ2-6; 9 nucleotides agree with TRBD2. The V segment lost 3 bases and the J segment 0 bases; nucleotides outside the gene matches: 12. Germline assignment: CDR1 MGHRA and CDR2 YSYEKL. The CDR3 runs to 20 residues. The CDR3 coding sequence is TGCGCCAGCAGCCACCTGCTAGCGGGATTACAAAACTCTGGGGCCAACGTCCTGACTTTC. Residues: CASSHLLAGLQNSGANVLTF.

The table lists this clonotype with many counts. This chain links TRBV29-1 with TRBJ2-1, with 9 bases identical to TRBD1. The CDR3 contains 14 residues. Germline V lookup: CDR1 SQVTM, CDR2 ANQGSEA. With 4 bases clipped from V and 6 bases from J, the junction kept 7 bases outside the gene matches. The DNA for the CDR3 is TGCAGCGTTGTCACACAGGGGGCTGGCAATGAGCAGTTCTTC. Protein: CSVVTQGAGNEQFF.

The sample holds a few counts of this clonotype. The CDR3 region has the DNA TGCGCCAGCAGCTTAGCTGACAGGGCGAGCACAGATACGCAGTATTTT. Its protein product is CASSLADRASTDTQYF. The chain uses TRBV5-1 and TRBJ2-3, with 7 nucleotides matching TRBD1. The CDR3 is made up of 16 amino acids. The V and J ends lost 2 bases and 0 bases, in that order; junction bases with no gene match: 6. Germline CDR1 and CDR2: SGHRS and YFSETQ.

This clonotype was recorded a few times. The gene calls are TRBV7-6 and TRBJ2-3; tentatively, D is TRBD2 (5 bases). Germline V lookup: CDR1 SGHVS, CDR2 FNYEAQ. Trimming took off 2 bases at V and 1 base at J, with 13 bases between the two ends. The CDR3 has 16 amino acids. CDR3 loop: CASSLICSDCTDTQYF. The DNA of the CDR3 is TGTGCCAGCAGCTTAATTTGTAGCGACTGCACAGATACGCAGTATTTT.

The chain carries TRBV5-1 and TRBJ2-5; D is ambiguous. Germline CDR1 reads SGHRS; CDR2 reads YFSETQ. The CDR3 is 15 amino acids. Trimming cost V 0 bases and J 6 bases, with 15 bases left between them. The CDR3 reads CASSLEGLGTKTQYF. Here the CDR3 DNA reads TGCGCCAGCAGCTTGGAGGGTCTCGGCACGAAGACCCAGTACTTC.